These T cell receptor beta chains were read from a single sample in a study of blood T cells in healthy people across ages. TCRdb recomputed calls from the 5' RACE reads with MiXCR, one row per CDR3 protein. Of 750,000 or so distinct CDR3 sequences in the sample, around a quarter were seen once. Separately, the same data were catalogued under a study of T cells of mothers and their children.

The sequencing sample was made of blood. The receptors derive from a boy younger than 18 in good health. Both conserved end residues are trimmed from each CDR3. The D gene is left open where the match is weak.

cdr3_aa: ASSVPERESNTGELF
cdr3_length: 15
j_call: TRBJ2-2
v_call: TRBV9
d_call: TRBD2

cdr3_aa: ASSRQSDSPLH
cdr3_length: 11
j_call: TRBJ1-6
v_call: TRBV12-3/TRBV12-4
d_call: -

cdr3_aa: ASSLVGGGSGTEQF
cdr3_length: 14
j_call: -
v_call: TRBV7-6
d_call: TRBD2

cdr3_aa: ASSVDYNQETQY
cdr3_length: 12
j_call: TRBJ2-5
v_call: TRBV9
d_call: -

cdr3_aa: ASSQKADYGYT
cdr3_length: 11
j_call: TRBJ1-2
v_call: TRBV3-1
d_call: -

cdr3_aa: ASSPRGESSYEQY
cdr3_length: 13
j_call: TRBJ2-7
v_call: TRBV18
d_call: -

cdr3_aa: SVDTGTGNEQF
cdr3_length: 11
j_call: TRBJ2-1
v_call: TRBV29-1
d_call: -

cdr3_aa: ASSLIPAGAGGQF
cdr3_length: 13
j_call: TRBJ2-1
v_call: TRBV5-1
d_call: -

cdr3_aa: ASSQERAYRGSYNEQF
cdr3_length: 16
j_call: TRBJ2-1
v_call: TRBV4-2
d_call: -

cdr3_aa: ASNFPEQY
cdr3_length: 8
j_call: TRBJ2-7
v_call: TRBV6-1
d_call: -

cdr3_aa: ASSFGGSGIYNEQF
cdr3_length: 14
j_call: TRBJ2-1
v_call: TRBV5-1
d_call: TRBD2

cdr3_aa: ASREQGADIQY
cdr3_length: 11
j_call: TRBJ2-4
v_call: TRBV12-3/TRBV12-4
d_call: TRBD1

cdr3_aa: ASSQDGGDRGYGYT
cdr3_length: 14
j_call: TRBJ1-2
v_call: TRBV14
d_call: TRBD1

cdr3_aa: ASSLGDATDTQY
cdr3_length: 12
j_call: TRBJ2-3
v_call: TRBV5-1
d_call: -

cdr3_aa: ASRKSGSYEQY
cdr3_length: 11
j_call: TRBJ2-7
v_call: TRBV6-2/TRBV6-3
d_call: -

cdr3_aa: SARVGSGNTLY
cdr3_length: 11
j_call: TRBJ1-3
v_call: TRBV20-1
d_call: -

cdr3_aa: ASSYWQGNTGELF
cdr3_length: 13
j_call: TRBJ2-2
v_call: TRBV6-5
d_call: -

cdr3_aa: ASSTWTGQETQY
cdr3_length: 12
j_call: TRBJ2-5
v_call: TRBV28
d_call: TRBD1

cdr3_aa: ASSSPGLPNEQF
cdr3_length: 12
j_call: TRBJ2-1
v_call: TRBV7-9
d_call: TRBD2

cdr3_aa: ATSRSSGSQETQY
cdr3_length: 13
j_call: TRBJ2-5
v_call: TRBV15
d_call: -

cdr3_aa: ASSLGPGEETQY
cdr3_length: 12
j_call: TRBJ2-5
v_call: TRBV12-3/TRBV12-4
d_call: -

cdr3_aa: ASSQFAGGFSEAF
cdr3_length: 13
j_call: TRBJ1-1
v_call: TRBV3-1
d_call: TRBD1

cdr3_aa: ASSLVVVQLPYEQY
cdr3_length: 14
j_call: TRBJ2-7
v_call: TRBV7-2
d_call: -

cdr3_aa: SVEPRLNTEAF
cdr3_length: 11
j_call: TRBJ1-1
v_call: TRBV29-1
d_call: -

cdr3_aa: ASSFMWPGTEPYEQY
cdr3_length: 15
j_call: TRBJ2-7
v_call: TRBV7-8
d_call: -